The 20 T cell receptor beta chains below were found in one sample sequenced in a study of response to subunit inactivated influenza vaccine. MiXCR, applied by TCRdb to the RT-PCR reads, yields one record per CDR3 protein. The table records 800,000 to 1,000,000 distinct CDR3 sequences, around 20% of them present only once. The specimen comprised PBMCs from blood, sampled 5 to 6 days after vaccination. The receptor source for this set is a man over 45 who received an inactivated influenza vaccine.

This clonotype was seen a single time. The chain uses TRBV6-1 and TRBJ1-4; D ambiguous. V gave up 6 bases and J gave up 4 bases, with 12 bases separating them. From germline, CDR1 is MNHNS and CDR2 SASEGT. The CDR3 spans 14 residues. The CDR3 loop reads CASRPTTVNEKLFF. CDR3 nucleotide sequence: TGTGCCAGCAGGCCGACCACGGTTAATGAAAAACTGTTTTTT.

Only a few counts were recorded for this clonotype. J is TRBJ2-1 and V is TRBV11-2; TRBD2 matches at 16 bases. This CDR3 has 20 amino acids. CDR1 and CDR2 (germline): SGHAT, FQNNGV. V was pared by 2 bases and J by 0 bases, with 7 bases of the junction left unmatched. The CDR3 protein is CASSLKAGLAGGSSYNEQFF. CDR3 bases: TGTGCCAGCAGCTTAAAGGCGGGACTAGCGGGGGGGAGCTCCTACAATGAGCAGTTCTTC.

The genes are TRBV29-1 and TRBJ2-7; possibly TRBD2 for D (6 bases). Germline-derived CDR1 and CDR2 are SQVTM and ANQGSEA. The V end was cut by 6 bases, the J end by 3 bases, with 18 bases between. The CDR3 is 14 amino acids. The CDR3 sequence is CSVLRPEGGYEQYF. The CDR3 DNA is TGCAGCGTCCTTAGGCCAGAGGGAGGCTACGAGCAGTACTTC.

The J gene is TRBJ2-5, the V gene TRBV30; tentative D call: TRBD2 (5 bases). This CDR3 contains 12 residues. Trimming removed 2 bases at V and 9 bases at J, with 13 bases between. CDR1 and CDR2 from the germline V gene are GTSNPN and SVGIG (reference sequence). CDR3 in amino acids: CAWSHPAAAQYF. The DNA for the CDR3 is TGTGCCTGGAGTCACCCCGCAGCGGCCCAGTACTTC.

The rearrangement joins TRBV7-9 to TRBJ2-7; maybe TRBD1 (6 bases). Germline lookup yields CDR1 SEHNR and CDR2 FQNEAQ (reference sequence). V shed 4 bases and J shed 3 bases, with 16 bases lying between them. The CDR3 is made up of 15 amino acids. This CDR3 reads CASSWKGHLFYEQYF. The CDR3 DNA is TGTGCCAGCAGCTGGAAGGGACACCTCTTCTACGAGCAGTACTTC.

The table lists this clonotype with many counts. This rearrangement joins TRBV7-9 to TRBJ2-7; possibly TRBD1 for D (6 bases). The CDR3 is made up of 12 amino acids. Germline V gene lookup returns CDR1 SEHNR and CDR2 FQNEAQ (reference sequence). Trimming took off 3 bases at V and 5 bases at J, with 8 bases between the two ends. In nucleotides, the CDR3 is TGTGCCAGCAGCTTCAGGGGCAACGAGCAGTACTTC. As protein: CASSFRGNEQYF. The variable domain in full, with the rest retrieved from reference TRBV7-9 and TRBJ2-7, is DTGVSQNPRHKITKRGQNVTFRCDPISEHNRLYWYRQTLGQGPEFLTYFQNEAQLEKSRLLSDRFSAERPKGSFSTLEIQRTEQGDSAMYLCASSFRGNEQYFGPGTRLTVT.

This clonotype was seen more than once but under ten times. The J gene is TRBJ2-3, the V gene TRBV4-3, with 9 nucleotides matching TRBD1. The CDR3 covers 16 residues. The V and J ends lost 2 bases and 4 bases, in that order; junction bases with no gene match: 7. Germline V gene sequence: CDR1 LGHNA, CDR2 YSLEER. As DNA, the CDR3 is TGCGCCAGCAGCCAACTGACAGGGGGGCGACCAGATACGCAGTATTTT. Translating it yields CASSQLTGGRPDTQYF.

This clonotype was recorded many times. The gene calls are TRBV7-6 and TRBJ2-1; 9 positions agree with TRBD1. The CDR3 is 17 amino acids. V shed 3 bases and J 0 bases; nucleotides not matched to a gene: 6. Germline V gives CDR1 SGHVS, CDR2 FNYEAQ. This chain's CDR3 is CASSFVGTGISYNEQFF. In DNA form, the CDR3 reads TGTGCCAGCAGCTTCGTCGGGACAGGGATCTCCTACAATGAGCAGTTCTTC.

This chain joins TRBV5-5 and TRBJ1-5, with D perhaps matching TRBD1 (6 bases). Germline V gene data show CDR1 as SGHKS and CDR2 as YYEKEE (reference sequence). Trimming removed 2 bases from V and 5 bases from J, with 14 bases in between. The CDR3 has 15 residues. CDR3 sequence (DNA): TGTGCCAGCAGCTTAACAGGGAACGGGGATCAGCCCCAGCATTTT. Translated: CASSLTGNGDQPQHF.

This clonotype appeared a few times. V and J are TRBV11-2 and TRBJ2-7; TRBD1 aligns across 7 bases. CDR1 is SGHAT, CDR2 FQNNGV, per germline. The V gene end was trimmed by 2 bases and the J gene end by 3 bases; junction bases not matched to a gene: 7. This CDR3 is 15 amino acids long. The CDR3 loop reads CASSLRRQGIYEQYF. DNA for the CDR3: TGTGCCAGCAGCTTAAGGAGACAGGGTATCTACGAGCAGTACTTC.

This chain links TRBV6-2 or TRBV6-3 with TRBJ2-2; perhaps TRBD1 as D (6 bases). CDR1 MNHEY and CDR2 SVGEGT come from the germline V gene. The germline V and J ends were trimmed by 7 bases and 5 bases, with 14 bases remaining between them. This CDR3 comprises 14 residues. The CDR3: CASIYRVWTGELFF. The CDR3 nucleotides read TGTGCCAGCATCTACAGGGTATGGACCGGGGAGCTGTTTTTT.

V usage is TRBV5-5 and J usage is TRBJ1-1; a possible D gene is TRBD1 (6 bases). Germline loops: CDR1 SGHKS, CDR2 YYEKEE (reference sequence). This CDR3 contains 16 residues. The ends were cut back, 3 bases at V and 1 base at J, with 16 bases in the middle. The DNA for the CDR3 is TGTGCCAGCAGCTCAAAGCGGGGGGCCGGGAACACTGAAGCTTTCTTT. Its protein is CASSSKRGAGNTEAFF.

This clonotype was counted only a few times. V usage is TRBV10-3 and J usage is TRBJ2-7, with 10 bases identical to TRBD2. The V gene end was trimmed by 3 bases and the J gene end by 6 bases; junction bases not matched to a gene: 8. The CDR3 runs 15 residues. From germline, CDR1 is ENHRY and CDR2 SYGVKD. The CDR3 protein is CAISDRSGGVSEQYF. CDR3 nucleotides: TGTGCCATCAGTGACAGGAGCGGGGGGGTTAGCGAGCAGTACTTC.

This chain uses TRBV20-1 with TRBJ2-1; TRBD2 might be the D (7 bases). Germline loops: CDR1 DFQATT, CDR2 SNEGSKA (reference sequence). V was trimmed by 0 bases and J by 3 bases, leaving 21 bases between them. This CDR3 comprises 18 residues. The CDR3 reads CSARDRQESERDYNEQFF. DNA of the CDR3: TGCAGTGCTAGAGATAGACAGGAATCCGAGCGGGACTACAATGAGCAGTTCTTC.

The chain has TRBV12-3 or TRBV12-4 and TRBJ1-1; TRBD1 might be the D (5 bases). The V and J ends lost 7 bases and 0 bases respectively, with 12 bases between them. The length of the CDR3 is 14 residues. The DNA of the CDR3 is TGTGCCAGCAACTGGGGGGGGATGAACACTGAAGCTTTCTTT. Translating gives CASNWGGMNTEAFF.

This clonotype came up many times. The rearrangement links TRBV15 to TRBJ2-1; TRBD2 might be the D (6 bases). Germline CDR1 reads LNHNV; CDR2 reads YYDKDF (reference sequence). The CDR3 runs to 17 residues. V lost 0 bases to trimming and J lost 2 bases, with 14 bases between them. This CDR3 is CATSRDLGGITYNEQFF. The CDR3 DNA sequence: TGTGCCACCAGCAGAGATCTGGGCGGGATCACCTACAATGAGCAGTTCTTC. Together with reference TRBV15 and TRBJ2-1, the CDR3 gives the full variable domain: DAMVIQNPRYQVTQFGKPVTLSCSQTLNHNVMYWYQQKSSQAPKLLFHYYDKDFNNEADTPDNFQSRRPNTSFCFLDIRSPGLGDTAMYLCATSRDLGGITYNEQFFGPGTRLTVL.

This chain connects TRBV4-2 to TRBJ1-5, with TRBD1 as a possible D gene (5 bases). CDR3 size: 13 residues. Germline CDR1 and CDR2: LGHNA and YNFKEQ. V lost 2 bases, J lost 7 bases, and 9 bases lay in between. CDR3 residues: CASSQQGIQPQHF. The CDR3 region has the DNA TGTGCCAGCAGCCAACAGGGTATACAGCCCCAGCATTTT.

This clonotype has more than one count but fewer than ten. The genes are TRBV28 and TRBJ2-5; TRBD1 matches at 8 bases. The junction had 15 bases not matched to a gene; V was cut back by 5 bases and J by 4 bases. Germline loops: CDR1 MDHEN, CDR2 SYDVKM. CDR3 length: 17 amino acids. This CDR3 is CASSPAGRGLSGETQYF. The DNA for the CDR3 is TGTGCCAGCAGTCCCGCGGGCAGGGGGCTAAGTGGAGAGACCCAGTACTTC.

The chain couples TRBV5-6 to TRBJ1-5, with 7 bases lining up with TRBD1. Germline loops: CDR1 SGHDT, CDR2 YYEEEE. V trimming: 4 bases; J trimming: 7 bases; junction bases outside the gene matches: 11. The CDR3 has 15 amino acids. The chain's CDR3 is CASSLGGGWGQPQHF. CDR3 nucleotides: TGTGCCAGCAGCCTAGGAGGGGGCTGGGGACAGCCCCAGCATTTT. Full variable domain (remainder filled in from reference TRBV5-6 and TRBJ1-5): DAGVTQSPTHLIKTRGQQVTLRCSPKSGHDTVSWYQQALGQGPQFIFQYYEEEERQRGNFPDRFSGHQFPNYSSELNVNALLLGDSALYLCASSLGGGWGQPQHFGDGTRLSIL.

The chain has TRBV4-1 and TRBJ2-7, with TRBD1 matching over 7 bases. The J segment lost 3 bases and the V segment lost 0 bases, leaving 5 bases of the junction unmatched. CDR1 and CDR2 (germline): MGHRA, YSYEKL. The CDR3 covers 15 residues. DNA for the CDR3: TGCGCCAGCAGCCAAGATGCAGGGGGTGTCTACGAGCAGTACTTC. It codes for CASSQDAGGVYEQYF.